Presented here are 14 T cell receptor beta chains from one specimen sequenced in a study of blood T cell repertoires in COVID-19. Clones were sequenced by immunoSEQ multiplex PCR, and TCRdb holds only the in-frame ones, with some missing. The sample gives about 85,000 clones, roughly 84% of which show up once; over 9% is in the top ten. Source material: peripheral blood. The source of these receptors is a man between 65 and 80 years old with acute or convalescent COVID-19.

The chain combines TRBV15 with TRBJ2-6; a weak D match, TRBD1 (6 bases). Trimming took off 0 bases at V and 1 base at J, with 13 bases between the two ends. Germline CDR1 reads LNHNV; CDR2 reads YYDKDF (reference sequence). The CDR3 spans 18 residues. The CDR3 DNA is TGTGCCACCAGCAGAGATCACAGGGCTGGGTCTGGGGCCAACGTCCTGACTTTC. This codes for CATSRDHRAGSGANVLTF.

This clone was seen a few times. V and J are TRBV7-9 and TRBJ1-1, with D uncertain. Trimming left V 1 base short and J 11 bases short, with 23 bases between. The germline V gene encodes CDR1 SEHNR and CDR2 FQNEAQ (reference sequence). This CDR3 region has 16 residues. CDR3 region: CASSLGLEGFSRAAFF. The CDR3 DNA reads as TGTGCCAGCAGCTTAGGTTTAGAGGGATTTAGCCGTGCGGCTTTCTTT.

This clone was found a few times. The chain has TRBV7-3 and TRBJ1-2; TRBD1 might be the D (6 bases). In germline, CDR1 is SGHTA, CDR2 FQGTGA. Trimming removed 6 bases at V and 0 bases at J, with 14 bases between. The CDR3 has 15 amino acids. CDR3 sequence reads: CASSLTGNANYGYTF. In DNA form, the CDR3 reads TGTGCCAGCAGTCTAACAGGGAACGCTAACTATGGCTACACCTTC. Looking up the rest from reference TRBV7-3 and TRBJ1-2 gives the full variable domain: GAGVSQTPSNKVTEKGKYVELRCDPISGHTALYWYRQSLGQGPEFLIYFQGTGAADDSGLPNDRFFAVRPEGSVSTLKIQRTERGDSAVYLCASSLTGNANYGYTFGSGTRLTVV.

V gene TRBV9 combines with J gene TRBJ2-5; TRBD2 might be the D (6 bases). Per the germline V gene, CDR1 is SGDLS and CDR2 is YYNGEE. V was pared by 4 bases and J by 4 bases, with 14 bases between. The CDR3 length is 14 residues. The CDR3 region has the DNA TGTGCCAGCAGCCGGGGAGGCTGGGGAGAGACCCAGTACTTC. This encodes CASSRGGWGETQYF.

The V and J genes are TRBV5-4 and TRBJ1-5; 9 bases align to TRBD1. The junction had 12 bases not matched to a gene; V was cut back by 0 bases and J by 8 bases. The CDR3 contains 17 residues. In germline, CDR1 is SGHNT, CDR2 YYREEE (reference sequence). The CDR3 nucleotides read TGTGCCAGCAGCTTGGTGGGGAGGGACAGGGAAGTGGAGCCCCAGCATTTT. It yields the protein CASSLVGRDREVEPQHF.

This CDR3 is CASSIQNSYEQYF. The CDR3, as DNA: TGTGCCAGTAGTATACAAAACTCCTACGAGCAGTACTTC. This rearrangement joins TRBV19 to TRBJ2-7; the D is unclear. V dropped 2 bases and J dropped 0 bases, with 5 bases sitting between them. The V gene's germline CDR1 is LNHDA and CDR2 SQIVND (reference sequence). The CDR3 sequence is 13 residues long.

The V call is TRBV4-1, the J call TRBJ1-5, with D maybe TRBD1 (6 bases). The V and J ends lost 2 bases and 7 bases respectively, with 15 bases between them. This CDR3 is 15 amino acids long. Germline lookup yields CDR1 MGHRA and CDR2 YSYEKL. For the CDR3, the DNA is TGCGCCAGCAGCCAACATCCAGGGGAGGGGCAGCCCCAGCATTTT. Its protein product is CASSQHPGEGQPQHF.

This chain joins TRBV29-1 and TRBJ1-2; 9 nucleotides line up with TRBD1. CDR1 and CDR2 (germline): SQVTM, ANQGSEA. The CDR3 runs to 15 residues. V lost 7 bases and J lost 8; bases outside the gene matches: 17. For the CDR3, the DNA is TGCAGCGCCAAACTACCGGGACAGGGAAGATCCGGCTACACCTTC. Protein sequence: CSAKLPGQGRSGYTF.

This clone was counted between two and nine times. This chain connects TRBV9 to TRBJ2-1; D is possibly TRBD1 (5 bases). CDR1 and CDR2 from the germline V gene are SGDLS and YYNGEE. This CDR3 contains 14 residues. Trimming pared 0 bases from V and 8 bases from J, leaving 12 bases between. CDR3 region: CASSVGRWGDEQFF. The DNA of the CDR3 is TGTGCCAGCAGCGTAGGACGGTGGGGCGATGAGCAGTTCTTC.

This CDR3 is CASSRGGNYGYTF. CDR3 sequence (DNA): TGTGCCAGCAGTCGAGGGGGTAACTATGGCTACACCTTC. The chain combines TRBV28 with TRBJ1-2; possible D gene TRBD1, 6 bases. Germline V gene data show CDR1 as MDHEN and CDR2 as SYDVKM. The CDR3 spans 13 residues. V was trimmed by 5 bases and J by 1 base, leaving 8 bases between them.

This clone has more than one count but fewer than ten. The chain has TRBV6-1 and TRBJ2-3; D is possibly TRBD1 (5 bases). The CDR3 consists of 14 residues. The V end was cut by 3 bases, the J end by 6 bases, with 13 bases between. The germline V gene has CDR1 MNHNS and CDR2 SASEGT. CDR3 nucleotides: TGTGCCAGCAGTGAGGCTCAGGGTTTGGATACGCAGTATTTT. Translation: CASSEAQGLDTQYF.

This clone has a handful of counts. This chain links TRBV6-1 with TRBJ1-2; possibly TRBD1 for D (5 bases). Trimming removed 1 base at V and 4 bases at J, with 10 bases between. This CDR3 is 14 amino acids long. Germline V gene lookup returns CDR1 MNHNS and CDR2 SASEGT. DNA for the CDR3: TGTGCCAGCAGTGAAGGTCCAGGGATCTATGGCTACACCTTC. Translated: CASSEGPGIYGYTF.

This chain connects TRBV5-5 to TRBJ1-5, with D perhaps TRBD1 (6 bases). Germline CDR1 and CDR2: SGHKS and YYEKEE (reference sequence). The CDR3 is made up of 14 amino acids. The ends were cut back, 4 bases at V and 0 bases at J, with 8 bases in the middle. For the CDR3, the DNA is TGTGCCAGCAGCCGGGGGGCTAGCAATCAGCCCCAGCATTTT. Translating it yields CASSRGASNQPQHF.

The chain joins TRBV6-4 to TRBJ1-4; no reliable D call. Per germline, CDR1 MRHNA and CDR2 SNTAGT. V lost 4 bases and J 8 bases, leaving 11 bases between the germline ends. This CDR3 is built from 13 residues. CDR3 sequence: CASSGGRGEKLFF. The CDR3 bases are TGTGCCAGCAGTGGAGGGAGAGGAGAAAAACTGTTTTTT.